This TCR beta chain was retrieved from a study of identical twins. Findings and limits, study-wide: Out-of-frame alpha sequences shared by twins were enriched for low generation probability.

This clonotype came up a few times. Its antigen is still unknown. V lost 1 base to trimming and J lost 4 bases, with 4 bases between them. The CDR3 is 13 amino acids. Germline V gene lookup returns CDR1 SGHDN and CDR2 FVKESK. A single record per CDR3 protein comes from TCRdb applying MiXCR to the 5' RACE reads. The table has about 690,000 distinct CDR3 sequences, around 6% seen once. V gene TRBV14 combines with J gene TRBJ2-2, with D hard to call. The sample taken for sequencing was naive T cells sorted from blood. The sequence derives from a man aged 18 to 29 in good health. Here the CDR3 DNA reads TGTGCCAGCAGCCAAGTGCCCACCGGGGAGCTGTTTTTT. Its translation: CASSQVPTGELFF.